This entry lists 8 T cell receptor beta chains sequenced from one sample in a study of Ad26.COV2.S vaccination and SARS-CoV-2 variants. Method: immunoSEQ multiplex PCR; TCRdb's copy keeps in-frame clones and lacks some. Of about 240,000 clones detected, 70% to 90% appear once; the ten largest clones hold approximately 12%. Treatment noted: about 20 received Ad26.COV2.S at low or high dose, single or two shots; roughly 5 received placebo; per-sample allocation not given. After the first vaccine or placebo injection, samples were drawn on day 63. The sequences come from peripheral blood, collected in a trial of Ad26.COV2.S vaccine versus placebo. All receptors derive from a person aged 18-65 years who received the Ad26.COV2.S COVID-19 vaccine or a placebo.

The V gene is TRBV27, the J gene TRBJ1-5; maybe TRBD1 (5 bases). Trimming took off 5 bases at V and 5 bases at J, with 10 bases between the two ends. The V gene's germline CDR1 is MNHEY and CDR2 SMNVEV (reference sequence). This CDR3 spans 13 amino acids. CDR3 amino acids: CASSRGRDQPQHF. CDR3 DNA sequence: TGTGCCAGCAGTAGGGGCCGGGATCAGCCCCAGCATTTT.

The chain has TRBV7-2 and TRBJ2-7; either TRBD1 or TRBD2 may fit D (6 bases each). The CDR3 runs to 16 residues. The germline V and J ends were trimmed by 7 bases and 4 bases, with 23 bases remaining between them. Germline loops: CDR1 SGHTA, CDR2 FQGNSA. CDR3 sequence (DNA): TGTGCCAGCATCCCGGGAGTGGGGACACCTTATTACGAGCAGTACTTC. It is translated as CASIPGVGTPYYEQYF. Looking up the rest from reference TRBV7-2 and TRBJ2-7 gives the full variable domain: GAGVSQSPSNKVTEKGKDVELRCDPISGHTALYWYRQSLGQGLEFLIYFQGNSAPDKSGLPSDRFSAERTGGSVSTLTIQRTQQEDSAVYLCASIPGVGTPYYEQYFGPGTRLTVT.

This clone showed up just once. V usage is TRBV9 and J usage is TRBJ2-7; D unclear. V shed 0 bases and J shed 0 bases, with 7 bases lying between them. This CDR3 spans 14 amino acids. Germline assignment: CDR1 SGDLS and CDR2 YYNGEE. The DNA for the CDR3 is TGTGCCAGCAGCGTAGTAGCCAACTCCTACGAGCAGTACTTC. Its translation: CASSVVANSYEQYF.

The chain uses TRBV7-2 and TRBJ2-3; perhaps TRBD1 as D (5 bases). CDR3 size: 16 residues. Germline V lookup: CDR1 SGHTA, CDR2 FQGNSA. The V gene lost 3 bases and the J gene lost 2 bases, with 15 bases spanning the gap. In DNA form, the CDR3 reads TGTGCCAGCAGCTTGGGGAAGGGGCCCCTCACAGATACGCAGTATTTT. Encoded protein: CASSLGKGPLTDTQYF.

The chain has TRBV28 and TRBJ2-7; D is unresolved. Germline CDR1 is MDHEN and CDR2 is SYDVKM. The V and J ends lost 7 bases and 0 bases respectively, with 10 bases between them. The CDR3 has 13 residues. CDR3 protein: CASTRPHSYEQYF. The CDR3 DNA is TGTGCCAGCACCAGGCCCCACTCCTACGAGCAGTACTTC.

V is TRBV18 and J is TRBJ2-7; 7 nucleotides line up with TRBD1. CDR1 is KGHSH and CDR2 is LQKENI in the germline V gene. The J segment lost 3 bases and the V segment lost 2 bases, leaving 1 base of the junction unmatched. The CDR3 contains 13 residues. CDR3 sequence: CASSPGTDYEQYF. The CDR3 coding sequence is TGTGCCAGCTCACCAGGGACAGACTACGAGCAGTACTTC.

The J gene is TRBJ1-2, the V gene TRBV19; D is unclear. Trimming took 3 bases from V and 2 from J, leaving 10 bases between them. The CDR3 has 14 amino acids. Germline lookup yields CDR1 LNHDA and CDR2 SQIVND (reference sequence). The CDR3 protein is CASSISYGNYGYTF. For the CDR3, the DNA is TGTGCCAGTAGTATTTCTTACGGGAACTATGGCTACACCTTC.

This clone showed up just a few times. Here the CDR3 reads CSVLLRDRVYNHEQFF. The CDR3, as DNA: TGCAGCGTCCTTCTCCGGGACAGGGTCTACAATCATGAGCAGTTCTTC. J is TRBJ2-1 and V is TRBV29-1; 9 bases are a match to TRBD1. CDR3 length: 16 residues. V shed 6 bases and J 8 bases; nucleotides not matched to a gene: 17. From germline, CDR1 is SQVTM and CDR2 ANQGSEA.